This TCR beta chain was found in a study of T cells after yellow fever vaccination. Overall study findings and caveats: Weaker, the secondary response peaked sooner, at day 5 versus 15.

TCRdb reprocessed the 5' RACE reads via MiXCR and lists one record per CDR3 protein. This table holds 310,000 or so distinct CDR3 sequences, around 6.8% found once. This clonotype has just a few counts. Antigen unknown. The V gene lost 6 bases and the J gene lost 4 bases, with 10 bases spanning the gap. The CDR3 loop spans 13 amino acids. CDR1 and CDR2 from the germline V gene are SEHNR and FQNEAQ (reference sequence). The gene calls are TRBV7-9 and TRBJ1-5; D uncertain. Sequencing was performed on PBMCs, taken about 41 days after the first yellow fever vaccination. This TCR was recovered from a young man who received the YFV17D yellow fever vaccine. The CDR3 coding sequence is TGTGCCAGCAGGATAGATAATAATCAGCCCCAGCATTTT. Protein: CASRIDNNQPQHF.